Listed below are T cell receptor beta chains from one sample, sequenced in a study of beta chain features in type 1 diabetes. Assay used: immunoSEQ multiplex PCR; TCRdb lists only in-frame clones, some missing. The sample has around 260,000 clones; roughly 24% are singletons. Sequenced input: naive CD4+ T cells from blood. The receptors were gathered from a woman aged 25 to 39 with type 1 diabetes. The CDR3 runs from the conserved cysteine through the conserved F or W. The D gene is left open where the match is weak. The listing skips clone size in some rows; elsewhere it reads once, few, many or a size class.

. | TRBJ1-5 | . | TRBV12-5 | 14 | CASGTTDSNQPQHF | TGTGCTAGTGGCACGACAGATAGCAATCAGCCCCAGCATTTT
. | TRBJ1-2 | . | TRBV19 | 15 | CASRTGKAWDYGYTF | TGTGCCAGTCGAACAGGGAAGGCCTGGGATTATGGCTACACCTTC
. | TRBJ1-1 | . | TRBV25-1 | 18 | CASSEYTDLGRENTEAFF | TGTGCCAGCAGTGAATATACCGACCTTGGCAGGGAGAACACTGAAGCTTTCTTT
. | TRBJ2-5 | few | TRBV4-1 | 13 | CASSRRVIETQYF | TGCGCCAGCAGCCGACGGGTCATTGAGACCCAGTACTTC
. | TRBJ2-2 | . | TRBV7-3 | 14 | CASSLLQNTGELFF | TGTGCCAGCAGCTTATTACAGAACACCGGGGAGCTGTTTTTT
. | TRBJ2-3 | . | TRBV28 | 15 | CASSSPGVNTDTQYF | TGTGCCAGCAGTTCCCCCGGGGTCAACACAGATACGCAGTATTTT
TRBD2 | TRBJ2-7 | few | TRBV6-5 | 16 | CASSYSLASGEYEQYF | TGTGCCAGCAGTTACTCGTTGGCTAGCGGAGAGTACGAGCAGTACTTC
. | TRBJ1-2 | once | TRBV5-1 | 15 | CASSLAENSEYGYTF | TGCGCCAGCAGCTTGGCCGAGAACAGTGAATATGGCTACACCTTC
TRBD1 | TRBJ2-1 | . | TRBV9 | 13 | CASTGTGGGEQFF | TGTGCCAGCACCGGGACAGGGGGCGGTGAGCAGTTCTTC
TRBD2 | TRBJ2-2 | few | TRBV29-1 | 14 | CSVRTSGGAGELFF | TGCAGCGTTCGGACTAGCGGAGGGGCCGGGGAGCTGTTTTTT
. | TRBJ1-2 | . | TRBV7-9 | 15 | CASSLTMAGDYGYTF | TGTGCCAGCAGCTTAACTATGGCAGGGGACTATGGCTACACCTTC
. | TRBJ2-6 | few | TRBV5-6 | 17 | CASSLVDRDSGANVLTF | TGTGCCAGCAGCTTGGTGGACCGGGATTCTGGGGCCAACGTCCTGACTTTC
. | TRBJ1-2 | few | TRBV9 | 13 | CASSGTKRSGYTF | TGTGCCAGCAGCGGAACGAAACGGAGTGGCTACACCTTC
TRBD1 | TRBJ2-7 | . | TRBV25-1 | 15 | CASSEYGTGKREQYF | TGTGCCAGCAGTGAATACGGGACAGGGAAGCGCGAGCAGTACTTC
TRBD2 | TRBJ2-7 | few | TRBV11-2 | 13 | CASSWGGVGEQYF | TGTGCCAGCAGCTGGGGAGGGGTTGGCGAGCAGTACTTC
. | TRBJ2-6 | few | TRBV7-9 | 16 | CASSLPTDSGANVLTF | TGTGCCAGCAGCTTACCGACAGATTCTGGGGCCAACGTCCTGACTTTC
TRBD2 | TRBJ2-1 | . | TRBV30 | 15 | CAWSLGGVRKNEQFF | TGTGCCTGGAGCCTGGGGGGGGTGCGCAAAAATGAGCAGTTCTTC
TRBD1 | TRBJ2-1 | few | TRBV5-1 | 16 | CASSFTGTGIVNEQFF | TGCGCCAGCAGCTTTACCGGGACAGGGATAGTCAATGAGCAGTTCTTC
TRBD2 | TRBJ2-5 | . | TRBV5-1 | 15 | CASSPLAGGMETQYF | TGCGCCAGCAGCCCTCTAGCGGGAGGGATGGAGACCCAGTACTTC
. | TRBJ2-1 | . | TRBV30 | 15 | CAWSVLVAPRDEQFF | TGTGCCTGGAGTGTACTGGTAGCACCCAGGGATGAGCAGTTCTTC
TRBD2 | TRBJ2-3 | few | TRBV4-2 | 19 | CASSQAGTSGRWGTDTQYF | TGTGCCAGCAGCCAAGCCGGGACTAGCGGGAGGTGGGGCACAGATACGCAGTATTTT
TRBD1 | TRBJ2-2 | few | TRBV10-3 | 18 | CAISYTMTRTGDTGELFF | TGTGCCATCAGTTACACAATGACCCGGACAGGGGACACCGGGGAGCTGTTTTTT
TRBD2 | TRBJ2-2 | few | TRBV11-2 | 16 | CASSLEPSGNTGELFF | TGTGCCAGCAGCTTAGAACCTAGCGGGAACACCGGGGAGCTGTTTTTT
TRBD1 | TRBJ2-6 | few | TRBV29-1 | 15 | CSNDKGGQGANVLTF | TGCAGCAATGATAAAGGGGGACAGGGGGCCAACGTCCTGACTTTC
. | TRBJ1-1 | . | TRBV15 | 13 | CATSRAVNTEAFF | TGTGCCACCAGCAGAGCTGTGAACACTGAAGCTTTCTTT
. | TRBJ1-1 | . | TRBV28 | 13 | CASSLYAVAEAFF | TGTGCCAGCAGTTTATACGCAGTCGCTGAAGCTTTCTTT
TRBD1 | TRBJ1-1 | . | TRBV6-6 | 14 | CASSLSGTGGLAFF | TGTGCCAGCAGTTTATCCGGGACAGGGGGCTTAGCTTTCTTT
. | TRBJ2-3 | few | TRBV30 | 11 | CACGTSNTQYF | TGTGCCTGTGGGACTTCCAATACGCAGTATTTT
. | TRBJ1-2 | . | TRBV11-3 | 12 | CASSRRAYGYTF | TGTGCCAGCAGCCGGCGGGCTTATGGCTACACCTTC
TRBD2 | TRBJ2-1 | few | TRBV5-4 | 15 | CASSLSGSSYNEQFF | TGTGCCAGCAGCTTGAGCGGGAGCTCCTACAATGAGCAGTTCTTC
TRBD1 | TRBJ2-7 | . | TRBV7-9 | 16 | CASSGAGTGGYYEQYF | TGTGCCAGCAGCGGGGCCGGGACAGGGGGCTACTACGAGCAGTACTTC
. | TRBJ2-5 | . | TRBV28 | 15 | CASSFFTGNQETQYF | TGTGCCAGCAGTTTCTTCACAGGGAACCAAGAGACCCAGTACTTC
. | TRBJ2-3 | . | TRBV30 | 12 | CAWSGGTDTQYF | TGTGCCTGGAGCGGAGGCACAGATACGCAGTATTTT
TRBD1 | TRBJ1-1 | few | TRBV10-3 | 17 | CAISEQRGQGASGEAFF | TGTGCCATCAGTGAACAAAGGGGACAGGGGGCTTCGGGTGAAGCTTTCTTT
. | TRBJ2-5 | . | TRBV19 | 15 | CASRTSGGRRETQYF | TGTGCCAGCCGAACCTCCGGGGGTCGCAGAGAGACCCAGTACTTC
. | TRBJ1-1 | . | TRBV18 | 16 | CASSPRQGPMNTEAFF | TGTGCCAGCTCACCAAGGCAGGGCCCCATGAACACTGAAGCTTTCTTT
TRBD1 | TRBJ1-5 | . | TRBV7-9 | 14 | CASSGDSPNQPQHF | TGTGCCAGCAGCGGGGACAGCCCCAATCAGCCCCAGCATTTT
TRBD2 | TRBJ2-5 | few | TRBV9 | 17 | CASSVGLASGSQETQYF | TGTGCCAGCAGCGTAGGATTGGCTAGCGGGAGCCAAGAGACCCAGTACTTC
. | TRBJ1-4 | . | TRBV5-4 | 14 | CASSLAGINEKLFF | TGTGCCAGCAGCTTGGCTGGCATCAATGAAAAACTGTTTTTT
TRBD2 | TRBJ2-1 | few | TRBV4-1 | 15 | CASKARAGERDEQFF | TGCGCCAGCAAAGCCAGGGCGGGAGAACGGGATGAGCAGTTCTTC
. | TRBJ1-1 | few | TRBV28 | 15 | CASSLPGFPNTEAFF | TGTGCCAGCAGTTTACCAGGGTTTCCGAACACTGAAGCTTTCTTT
. | TRBJ1-2 | few | TRBV4-2 | 14 | CASSQDSQVYGYTF | TGTGCCAGCAGCCAAGATTCACAGGTATATGGCTACACCTTC
. | TRBJ2-1 | few | TRBV30 | 12 | CAWKLAVNEQFF | TGTGCCTGGAAATTAGCGGTCAATGAGCAGTTCTTC
. | TRBJ1-5 | . | TRBV29-1 | 12 | CSVYDFDQPQHF | TGCAGCGTCTACGATTTCGATCAGCCCCAGCATTTT
. | TRBJ2-7 | . | TRBV19 | 14 | CASSQDSFSYEQYF | TGTGCCAGTAGTCAGGACTCTTTCTCCTACGAGCAGTACTTC
TRBD1 | TRBJ2-1 | . | TRBV7-9 | 17 | CASSPRGAGTEYNEQFF | TGTGCCAGCAGCCCTCGAGGGGCCGGGACAGAGTACAATGAGCAGTTCTTC
. | TRBJ1-2 | few | TRBV11-2 | 15 | CASSSHRELNYGYTF | TGTGCCAGCAGCTCCCACAGGGAGCTTAACTATGGCTACACCTTC
. | TRBJ2-2 | few | TRBV18 | 15 | CASSPPDLPTGELFF | TGTGCCAGCTCACCACCGGACTTACCTACCGGGGAGCTGTTTTTT
. | TRBJ1-5 | . | TRBV23-1 | 16 | CASSQSGLAFNQPQHF | TGCGCCAGCAGTCAATCTGGGCTCGCCTTCAATCAGCCCCAGCATTTT
TRBD1 | TRBJ2-5 | . | TRBV25-1 | 16 | CASSEWEPGQKETQYF | TGTGCCAGCAGTGAATGGGAGCCGGGACAGAAAGAGACCCAGTACTTC
. | TRBJ2-1 | . | TRBV5-4 | 12 | CASSRDLGEQFF | TGTGCCAGCAGCAGGGACTTGGGTGAGCAGTTCTTC
TRBD2 | TRBJ2-1 | . | TRBV10-2 | 14 | CASSATSGYNEQFF | TGCGCCAGCAGTGCAACTAGCGGTTACAATGAGCAGTTCTTC
. | TRBJ1-5 | few | TRBV7-9 | 14 | CASSLQGANQPQHF | TGTGCCAGCAGCTTACAGGGCGCCAATCAGCCCCAGCATTTT
TRBD1 | TRBJ2-1 | few | TRBV30 | 14 | CAWSRGQGFDEQFF | TGTGCCTGGAGTAGAGGACAGGGGTTCGATGAGCAGTTCTTC